This T cell receptor beta chain was sequenced for a study of blood T cells in healthy people across ages. The study's findings and limits: Estimates of total diversity, which came from one million sequenced T cells, were considered to be underestimates.

The use of a sample-barcoded 5' primer and a J-beta primer mix characterized a second PCR of roughly 6 to 11 cycles. TCRdb reprocessed the 5' RACE reads via MiXCR and lists one record per CDR3 protein. The data show more than 500,000 distinct CDR3 sequences, with about 27% seen just once and 3% to 4% held by the top ten. Isolating PBMCs gave at least 7 million of these cells per sample. This clonotype was detected a few times. The antigen remains undetermined. Germline V gene lookup returns CDR1 GTSNPN and CDR2 SVGIG (reference sequence). CDR3 size: 15 residues. These records were also assigned to another study, of T cells of mothers and their children. This second study notes: For each mother, over 9 million TCR beta CDR3 reads were obtained, and for each child, 2.5 million to 3 million. Detection yielded no persistent microchimeric T cell clones.

This TCR was recovered from a boy aged 2 to 9 in good health. Material for sequencing was blood. This chain links TRBV30 with TRBJ2-5; TRBD1 matches at 7 bases. The end of the DNA is better explained by TRBJ2-1, so the J call may be wrong. The DNA for the CDR3 is TGTGCCTGGAGTGCTCCCCGGACAGGACTCCATGAGCAGTTCTTC. Its protein is CAWSAPRTGLHEQFF.